Listed here are 22 T cell receptor beta chains from one sample, sequenced in a study of blood T cell repertoires in COVID-19. Some clones are missing from TCRdb's copy, which holds only in-frame ones; the method was immunoSEQ multiplex PCR. Of fewer than 500,000 clones listed, about nine tenths are singletons. Sequences were obtained from peripheral blood. The origin of the receptors is a woman under 40 with active or convalescent COVID-19.

This chain connects TRBV10-3 to TRBJ1-5; 10 nucleotides align to TRBD1. The length of the CDR3 is 16 residues. Per germline, CDR1 ENHRY and CDR2 SYGVKD. The trim removed 6 bases at V and 0 bases at J, leaving 5 bases unmatched. CDR3 DNA sequence: TGTGCCATCAGCTCCGGGACAGGGGATAGCAATCAGCCCCAGCATTTT. Its translation is CAISSGTGDSNQPQHF.

The CDR3 spells CASSEQQGDASPLHF. CDR3 DNA: TGTGCCAGCAGCGAACAACAGGGGGATGCTTCACCCCTCCACTTT. The chain combines TRBV9 with TRBJ1-6; TRBD1 matches at 8 bases. The CDR3 runs 15 residues. CDR1 is SGDLS, CDR2 YYNGEE, per germline. J lost 9 bases, V lost 3 bases, and 8 bases had no gene match.

As concerns this clone: Other DNA sequences within the sample encode an identical CDR3. For the CDR3, the DNA is TGTGCCAGCAGCTTAGGACAAGGATCTGGAAACACCATATATTTT. Translation: CASSLGQGSGNTIYF. The rearrangement joins TRBV7-2 to TRBJ1-3; unclear D gene. Between the trimmed V and J ends, which lost 1 base and 1 base, there was a span of 8 bases. This CDR3 has 15 residues. Germline lookup yields CDR1 SGHTA and CDR2 FQGNSA. Variable domain in full (rest from reference TRBV7-2 and TRBJ1-3): GAGVSQSPSNKVTEKGKDVELRCDPISGHTALYWYRQSLGQGLEFLIYFQGNSAPDKSGLPSDRFSAERTGGSVSTLTIQRTQQEDSAVYLCASSLGQGSGNTIYFGEGSWLTVV.

The chain couples TRBV6-5 to TRBJ1-4; TRBD1 aligns across 8 bases. The V segment lost 11 bases and the J segment 2 bases; nucleotides outside the gene matches: 1. This CDR3 is built from 12 residues. Germline loops: CDR1 MNHEY, CDR2 SVGAGI. CDR3 bases: TGTGCCGCAGGGGGCACTAATGAAAAACTGTTTTTT. It translates to CAAGGTNEKLFF.

The chain recombines TRBV19 with TRBJ1-1, with D unresolved. Germline V gene lookup returns CDR1 LNHDA and CDR2 SQIVND (reference sequence). The CDR3 is 15 residues long. V dropped 8 bases and J dropped 0 bases, with 16 bases sitting between them. The CDR3 loop is CASRGGIYMNTEAFF. The CDR3 DNA reads as TGTGCCAGTCGCGGAGGGATCTATATGAACACTGAAGCTTTCTTT.

The chain is built from TRBV2 and TRBJ2-7; 8 bases align to TRBD1. Germline lookup yields CDR1 SNHLY and CDR2 FYNNEI. Germline trimming cut 1 base from V and 6 bases from J; bases unmatched to any gene: 5. There are 14 residues in the CDR3. The CDR3 loop reads CASSEGTGFLEQYF. The CDR3 DNA is TGTGCCAGCAGTGAAGGGACAGGGTTTCTCGAGCAGTACTTC.

V is TRBV5-1 and J is TRBJ1-1; perhaps TRBD1 as D (5 bases). This CDR3 has 14 residues. V was clipped by 4 bases and J by 7 bases, with 17 bases between them. In germline, CDR1 is SGHRS, CDR2 YFSETQ. CDR3 sequence: CASSLIGHPLEAFF. The CDR3 nucleotides are TGCGCCAGCAGCCTGATCGGACACCCCCTTGAAGCTTTCTTT.

This chain joins TRBV5-8 and TRBJ1-4; D not resolved. The CDR3 is 15 amino acids. The V end was cut by 1 base, the J end by 3 bases, with 10 bases between. Per germline, CDR1 SGHTS and CDR2 YDEGEE. The CDR3 sequence is CASSLRGYANEKLFF. The DNA for the CDR3 is TGTGCCAGCAGCTTGAGAGGGTACGCTAATGAAAAACTGTTTTTT.

The chain uses TRBV10-3 and TRBJ2-7; 8 bases align to TRBD2. The CDR3 covers 14 residues. Germline V gene data show CDR1 as ENHRY and CDR2 as SYGVKD. The J segment lost 3 bases and the V segment lost 2 bases, leaving 3 bases of the junction unmatched. The CDR3: CAISEPGTSYEQYF. In DNA form, the CDR3 reads TGTGCCATCAGTGAGCCCGGGACTAGCTACGAGCAGTACTTC.

The chain links TRBV27 to TRBJ1-1, with D tentatively TRBD1 (5 bases). Trimming removed 0 bases from V and 1 base from J, with 6 bases in between. The CDR3 sequence is 14 residues long. The germline V gene has CDR1 MNHEY and CDR2 SMNVEV (reference sequence). The CDR3 nucleotides read TGTGCCAGCAGTTTATCGGACACGAACACTGAAGCTTTCTTT. Residues: CASSLSDTNTEAFF.

This clone was recorded a few times. DNA for the CDR3: TGTGCCAGCAGCTTAGGCGACTACTCCTACGAGCAGTACTTC. This codes for CASSLGDYSYEQYF. The gene calls are TRBV7-2 and TRBJ2-7; a possible D gene is TRBD2 (5 bases). The V end lost 1 base, the J end lost 0 bases, and 7 bases lay between the germline ends. The CDR3 runs 14 residues. The V gene's germline CDR1 is SGHTA and CDR2 FQGNSA.

The gene calls are TRBV5-6 and TRBJ1-4; tentative D call: TRBD1 (5 bases). CDR1 and CDR2 from the germline V gene are SGHDT and YYEEEE. V lost 3 bases to trimming and J lost 7 bases, with 19 bases between them. CDR3 length equals 16 residues. CDR3 amino acids: CASSSYDMGGFEKLFF. The CDR3 nucleotides are TGTGCCAGCAGCTCTTACGACATGGGGGGTTTTGAAAAACTGTTTTTT.

This chain links TRBV10-3 with TRBJ1-1; weak D call: TRBD1 (5 bases). This CDR3 has 15 residues. Germline CDR1 is ENHRY and CDR2 is SYGVKD. Trimming took 0 bases from V and 0 from J, leaving 8 bases between them. CDR3 in DNA: TGTGCCATCAGTGAGTCCGGGGGGGTGAACACTGAAGCTTTCTTT. Translated, it gives CAISESGGVNTEAFF.

This sequence joins TRBV27 and TRBJ1-6; D perhaps matches TRBD1 (5 bases). The CDR3 is 14 residues long. V was pared by 8 bases and J by 9 bases, with 17 bases between. Germline CDR1 MNHEY, CDR2 SMNVEV (reference sequence). The CDR3 here is CASRAGGTSSPLHF. The CDR3 DNA sequence: TGTGCCAGCCGAGCGGGGGGTACCAGTTCACCCCTCCACTTT.

The chain has TRBV25-1 and TRBJ1-4; D not resolved. Trimming left V 0 bases short and J 8 bases short, with 10 bases between. This CDR3 is 14 amino acids long. Germline CDR1 is MGHDK and CDR2 is SYGVNS. The CDR3 DNA reads as TGTGCCAGCAGTGAATACGGGGTTGGAGAAAAACTGTTTTTT. Translated: CASSEYGVGEKLFF.

The V gene is TRBV5-6, the J gene TRBJ2-3; possibly TRBD2 for D (6 bases). CDR3 size: 17 residues. V shed 0 bases and J shed 4 bases, with 18 bases lying between them. The germline gives CDR1 SGHDT, CDR2 YYEEEE. CDR3 nucleotide sequence: TGTGCCAGCAGCTTGGGTGCGGGGTGGGTTTTCGCAGATACGCAGTATTTT. Encoded protein: CASSLGAGWVFADTQYF.

This clone was picked up one time. The chain recombines TRBV14 with TRBJ1-2; D remains unclear. CDR1 and CDR2 (germline): SGHDN, FVKESK. The CDR3 runs to 13 residues. Trimming took 4 bases from V and 6 from J, leaving 12 bases between them. CDR3 sequence reads: CASSPFSSDGYTF. The CDR3 nucleotides read TGTGCCAGCAGCCCCTTTTCGTCGGATGGCTACACCTTC.

This chain connects TRBV5-1 to TRBJ2-1; the D gene is possibly TRBD1 (6 bases). V gave up 2 bases and J gave up 7 bases, with 13 bases separating them. CDR3 length: 14 amino acids. Germline CDR1 SGHRS, CDR2 YFSETQ. CDR3 sequence reads: CASSFAQQGNEQFF. The CDR3 DNA reads TGCGCCAGCAGCTTCGCCCAACAGGGTAATGAGCAGTTCTTC.

This clone was picked up one time. This chain uses TRBV6-1 with TRBJ2-5; D gene unclear. V lost 2 bases, J lost 1 base, and 5 bases lay in between. This CDR3 contains 13 residues. The germline gives CDR1 MNHNS, CDR2 SASEGT. The CDR3 loop is CASSEPVQETQYF. The CDR3 DNA follows: TGTGCCAGCAGTGAACCGGTCCAAGAGACCCAGTACTTC.

V and J are TRBV30 and TRBJ2-5; 12 bases are a match to TRBD2. Germline V gene data show CDR1 as GTSNPN and CDR2 as SVGIG (reference sequence). The CDR3 totals 15 residues. The V gene end was trimmed by 3 bases and the J gene end by 5 bases; junction bases not matched to a gene: 7. The CDR3 loop reads CAWSKGLAGGETQYF. DNA of the CDR3: TGTGCCTGGAGCAAAGGGCTAGCGGGGGGGGAGACCCAGTACTTC.

This chain connects TRBV4-1 to TRBJ2-7; TRBD1 matches 7 bases. This CDR3 comprises 14 residues. Trimming at V came to 1 base and at J to 5 bases, leaving 5 bases not matched to a gene. The V gene's germline CDR1 is MGHRA and CDR2 YSYEKL. This CDR3 reads CASSQGQGVDEQYF. The CDR3 region has the DNA TGCGCCAGCAGCCAAGGTCAGGGGGTTGACGAGCAGTACTTC.

This clone was recorded only once. The rearrangement uses TRBV23-1 and TRBJ1-2; a possible D gene is TRBD1 (6 bases). TRBV23-1 is reported as an ORF; its role is uncertain. Trimming shortened V by 4 bases and J by 6 bases, and 12 bases separated the two germline ends. This CDR3 has 13 amino acids. The CDR3 spells CASSRRPGDGYTF. The CDR3 coding sequence is TGCGCCAGCAGTCGTAGGCCAGGGGATGGCTACACCTTC.